This TCR beta chain was identified during a study of blood T cell repertoires in COVID-19. The repertoire was sequenced with immunoSEQ multiplex PCR; TCRdb's copy has only in-frame clones and lacks some. The repertoire holds 120,000 or so clones, approximately 71% seen once, with 2.2% in the top ten. The CDR3 has 14 residues. Germline V gene data show CDR1 as SQVTM and CDR2 as ANQGSEA. Trimming at V came to 3 bases and at J to 4 bases, leaving 3 bases not matched to a gene. The source is a woman in her 70s with acute or convalescent COVID-19. The rearrangement links TRBV29-1 to TRBJ2-3; 11 positions agree with TRBD1. The sample comprised peripheral blood. CDR3 nucleotides: TGCAGCGTTGAGGGACAGGGGGTAGCAGATACGCAGTATTTT. Its protein product is CSVEGQGVADTQYF.